This TCR beta chain is from a study of T-cell memory formation after mild COVID-19. Study-wide context: There were largely donor-specific TCR clusters.

The CDR3 has 16 amino acids. Trimming cost V 4 bases and J 4 bases; bases outside gene matches: 4. Germline lookup yields CDR1 KGHDR and CDR2 SFDVKD. TCRdb re-called the 5' RACE reads through MiXCR, storing one row per CDR3 protein. The profile shows roughly 560,000 distinct CDR3 sequences, just over 20% of them singletons. The receptor was derived from an adult woman who had mild COVID-19 (a few samples of this study predate the infection). Cell type and time point are not known. The material sequenced was PBMCs or a T cell subset sorted from them (not recorded which). The chain has TRBV24-1 and TRBJ2-4, with TRBD2 matching 12 bases. For the CDR3, the DNA is TGTGCCACCAGTGACTCTAGCGGGAGGGAGAAAAACATTCAGTACTTC. Amino acids: CATSDSSGREKNIQYF.